One sample yielded the 9 T cell receptor beta chains listed below, sequenced in a study of T-cell reconstitution after alpha-beta-depleted transplantation in children. The TCRbeta library was prepared with unique molecular identifiers. TCRdb used MiXCR to reprocess the PCR reads, holding one entry per CDR3 protein. Of fewer than 1 million distinct CDR3 sequences in the sample, 16% were seen once. Sequenced material: PBMCs, mostly from graft donor cells, taken 360 days after TCRalphabeta/CD19-depleted stem cell transplant. The receptors here all came from a male patient between 5 and 17 years old who had a stem cell transplant for acute lymphoblastic leukemia, so the T cells may come from the graft donor.

This clonotype has only one observation. This could be a read error, since a much larger clone is one nucleotide away. The chain joins TRBV7-1 to TRBJ2-1; possibly TRBD2 for D (6 bases). TRBV7-1 is annotated as an ORF whose role is uncertain. CDR3 length: 22 amino acids. CDR3 in DNA: TGTGCCAGCAGCTCCAAACCGTTGAGGGCCTCCCCTGGGACTCCTCGATACAATGTGCAGTTCTTC. Protein: CASSSKPLRASPGTPRYNVQFF.

This clonotype was counted only a few times. This chain joins TRBV7-9 and TRBJ2-7; 7 bases match TRBD1. Germline loops: CDR1 SEHNR, CDR2 FQNEAQ (reference sequence). The CDR3 is 12 residues long. Trimming removed 11 bases from V and 2 bases from J; junction bases left unmatched: 6. The CDR3 sequence is CAAGTVAYEQYF. The CDR3 DNA reads as TGTGCCGCCGGGACAGTGGCCTACGAGCAGTACTTC.

This chain links TRBV27 with TRBJ2-3; D unclear. V was clipped by 2 bases and J by 4 bases, with 10 bases between them. Germline CDR1 is MNHEY and CDR2 is SMNVEV (reference sequence). The CDR3 has 14 residues. CDR3 sequence (DNA): TGTGCCAGCAGTTTAGGGCGATCGGCAGATACGCAGTATTTT. It translates to CASSLGRSADTQYF.

Of note for this clonotype: At one of its ends the junction is not consistent with the germline gene, which may arise from a read error. The chain uses TRBV4-1 and TRBJ1-2, with D possibly TRBD1 on 5 matching bases. Germline CDR1 reads MGHRA; CDR2 reads YSYEKL. The CDR3 totals 12 residues. The CDR3 region has the DNA TGCGCCAGCAGCCAAGATCCCGCGGGGCTGGCCTTC. This codes for CASSQDPAGLAF.

This clonotype appeared many times. The rearrangement links TRBV6-2 or TRBV6-3 to TRBJ2-7; TRBD2 matches at 12 bases. The CDR3 sequence is 14 residues long. V shed 7 bases and J 7 bases; nucleotides not matched to a gene: 8. Germline V gene sequence: CDR1 MNHEY, CDR2 SVGEGT. The CDR3: CASTTSGRSWEQYF. The CDR3, as DNA: TGTGCCAGCACCACTAGCGGGAGGAGTTGGGAGCAGTACTTC.

The V call is TRBV7-9, the J call TRBJ2-3, with 7 bases fitting TRBD1. From germline, CDR1 is SEHNR and CDR2 FQNEAQ (reference sequence). Germline trimming cut 1 base from V and 4 bases from J; bases unmatched to any gene: 8. The CDR3 has 16 amino acids. The CDR3 loop reads CASSLDGTVVADTQYF. CDR3 nucleotides: TGTGCCAGCAGCTTAGACGGGACAGTAGTAGCAGATACGCAGTATTTT.

This clonotype has at least ten counts. The rearrangement joins TRBV18 to TRBJ2-1, with 9 bases that match TRBD2. Trimming cost V 9 bases and J 7 bases; bases outside gene matches: 7. In germline, CDR1 is KGHSH, CDR2 LQKENI. The CDR3 is 13 amino acids. CDR3: CASRLAEENEQFF. Written as DNA, the CDR3 is TGTGCCAGTCGACTAGCGGAGGAGAATGAGCAGTTCTTC. Supplemented by reference TRBV18 and TRBJ2-1, the full variable domain reads NAGVMQNPRHLVRRRGQEARLRCSPMKGHSHVYWYRQLPEEGLKFMVYLQKENIIDESGMPKERFSAEFPKEGPSILRIQQVVRGDSAAYFCASRLAEENEQFFGPGTRLTVL.

This clonotype was recorded a few times. V is TRBV6-4 and J is TRBJ1-1; tentative D call: TRBD1 (5 bases). Germline CDR1 MRHNA, CDR2 SNTAGT. CDR3 length equals 13 residues. Trimming took 2 bases from V and 5 from J, leaving 9 bases between them. CDR3 DNA sequence: TGTGCCAGCAGTGACGGGGCGACGACTGAAGCTTTCTTT. Its translation is CASSDGATTEAFF.

The chain is built from TRBV29-1 and TRBJ2-1, with 7 bases aligning to TRBD2. The J segment lost 6 bases and the V segment lost 3 bases, leaving 5 bases of the junction unmatched. The length of the CDR3 is 13 residues. Per germline, CDR1 SQVTM and CDR2 ANQGSEA. The CDR3 sequence: CSVEGGEGNEQFF. CDR3 in DNA: TGCAGCGTTGAGGGAGGGGAGGGCAATGAGCAGTTCTTC.